Listed here is a single TCR beta chain. It was CD45RO-negative cells, positively selected for CCR7, that made up naive CD8 cells, with terminally differentiated effector memory CD45RA+ cells excluded. This CDR3 contains 18 residues. The V gene lost 0 bases and the J gene lost 3 bases, with 18 bases spanning the gap. Germline CDR1 and CDR2: MGHRA and YSYEKL. This record belongs to a study of shared clonotypes between healthy human individuals. Libraries were prepared by immunoSEQ multiplex PCR; TCRdb keeps only in-frame clonotypes and omits some of them. Altogether roughly 2,000,000 clones are present, roughly 95% being singletons, with the ten largest covering roughly 1%.

Sequencing was performed on naive CD8+ T cells sorted from blood. The chain joins TRBV4-1 to TRBJ1-5, with a possible D match to TRBD1 (5 bases). This clonotype was obtained from a man aged 18 to 30 in good health. The CDR3 loop is CASSQELLHRDVNQPQHF. In DNA form, the CDR3 reads TGCGCCAGCAGCCAAGAACTCCTCCACCGGGACGTCAATCAGCCCCAGCATTTT.